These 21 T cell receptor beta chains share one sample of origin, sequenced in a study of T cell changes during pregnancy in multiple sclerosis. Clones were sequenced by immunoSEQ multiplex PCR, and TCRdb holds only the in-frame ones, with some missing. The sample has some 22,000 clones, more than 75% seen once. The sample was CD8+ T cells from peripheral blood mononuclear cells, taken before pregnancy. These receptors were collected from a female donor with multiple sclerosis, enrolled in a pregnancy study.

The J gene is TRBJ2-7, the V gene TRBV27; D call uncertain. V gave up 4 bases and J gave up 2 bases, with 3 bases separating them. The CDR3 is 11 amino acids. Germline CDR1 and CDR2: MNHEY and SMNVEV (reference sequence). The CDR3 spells CASSSAYEQYF. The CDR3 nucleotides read TGTGCCAGCAGTTCGGCCTACGAGCAGTACTTC.

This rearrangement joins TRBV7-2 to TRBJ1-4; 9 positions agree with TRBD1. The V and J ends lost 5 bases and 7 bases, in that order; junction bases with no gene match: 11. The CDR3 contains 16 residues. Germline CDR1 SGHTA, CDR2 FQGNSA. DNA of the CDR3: TGTGCCAGCAGCCGCGAACAGGGGGCCGCATCTGAAAAACTGTTTTTT. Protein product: CASSREQGAASEKLFF.

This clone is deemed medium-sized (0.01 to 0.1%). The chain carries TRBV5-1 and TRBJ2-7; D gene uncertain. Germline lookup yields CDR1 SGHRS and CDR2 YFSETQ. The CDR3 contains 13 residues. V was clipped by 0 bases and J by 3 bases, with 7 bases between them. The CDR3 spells CASSLAASYEQYF. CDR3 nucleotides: TGCGCCAGCAGCTTGGCGGCTAGCTACGAGCAGTACTTC.

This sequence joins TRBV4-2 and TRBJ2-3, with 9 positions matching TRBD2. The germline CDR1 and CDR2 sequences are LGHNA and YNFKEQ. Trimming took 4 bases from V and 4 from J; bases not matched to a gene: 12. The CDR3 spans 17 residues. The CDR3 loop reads CASSPAEVAGDADTQYF. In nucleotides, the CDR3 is TGTGCCAGCAGCCCGGCCGAGGTAGCGGGAGACGCAGATACGCAGTATTTT.

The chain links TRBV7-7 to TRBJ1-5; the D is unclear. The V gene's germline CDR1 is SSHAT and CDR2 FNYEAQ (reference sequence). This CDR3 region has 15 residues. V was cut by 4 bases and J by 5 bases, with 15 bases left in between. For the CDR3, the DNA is TGTGCCAGCAGCTCCCCGAGGGCAGCCTATCAGCCCCAGCATTTT. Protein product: CASSSPRAAYQPQHF.

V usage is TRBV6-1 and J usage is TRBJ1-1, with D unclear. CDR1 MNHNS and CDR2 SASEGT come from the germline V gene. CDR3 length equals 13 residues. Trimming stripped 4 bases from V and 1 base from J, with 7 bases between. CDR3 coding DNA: TGTGCCAGCAGTGCCCGGGAGAACACTGAAGCTTTCTTT. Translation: CASSARENTEAFF.

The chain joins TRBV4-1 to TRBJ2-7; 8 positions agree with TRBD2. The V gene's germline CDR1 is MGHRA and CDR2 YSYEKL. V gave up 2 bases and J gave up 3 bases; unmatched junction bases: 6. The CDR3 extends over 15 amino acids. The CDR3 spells CASSQTGTRGYEQYF. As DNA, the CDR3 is TGCGCCAGCAGCCAAACCGGGACTAGAGGCTACGAGCAGTACTTC.

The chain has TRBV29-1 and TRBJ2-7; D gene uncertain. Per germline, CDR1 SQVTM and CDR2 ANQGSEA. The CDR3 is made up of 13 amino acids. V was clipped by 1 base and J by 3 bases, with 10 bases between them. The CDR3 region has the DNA TGCAGCGTTGAAGGTCCCGCGAACTACGAGCAGTACTTC. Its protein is CSVEGPANYEQYF.

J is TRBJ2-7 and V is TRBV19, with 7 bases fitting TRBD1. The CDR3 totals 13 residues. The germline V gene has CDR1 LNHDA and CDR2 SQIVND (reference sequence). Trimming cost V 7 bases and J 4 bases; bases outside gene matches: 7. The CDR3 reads CASNAGGPYEQYF. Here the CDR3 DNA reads TGTGCCAGTAATGCAGGGGGACCTTACGAGCAGTACTTC.

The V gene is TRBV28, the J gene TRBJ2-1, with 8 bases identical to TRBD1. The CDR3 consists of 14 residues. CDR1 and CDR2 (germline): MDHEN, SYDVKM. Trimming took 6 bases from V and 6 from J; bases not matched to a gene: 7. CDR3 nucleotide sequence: TGTGCCAGCAGACGAGGACAGGGAATCAATGAGCAGTTCTTC. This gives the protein CASRRGQGINEQFF. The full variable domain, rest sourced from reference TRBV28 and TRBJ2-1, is DVKVTQSSRYLVKRTGEKVFLECVQDMDHENMFWYRQDPGLGLRLIYFSYDVKMKEKGDIPEGYSVSREKKERFSLILESASTNQTSMYLCASRRGQGINEQFFGPGTRLTVL.

The CDR3 DNA is TGTGCCAGCAGCTTGGGTGGAGCACAGGACGTCTATGGCTACACCTTC. It specifies CASSLGGAQDVYGYTF. V gene TRBV5-4 combines with J gene TRBJ1-2; weak D call: TRBD1 (5 bases). The CDR3 has 16 residues. The germline V gene encodes CDR1 SGHNT and CDR2 YYREEE (reference sequence). Trimming cost V 0 bases and J 4 bases, with 16 bases left between them.

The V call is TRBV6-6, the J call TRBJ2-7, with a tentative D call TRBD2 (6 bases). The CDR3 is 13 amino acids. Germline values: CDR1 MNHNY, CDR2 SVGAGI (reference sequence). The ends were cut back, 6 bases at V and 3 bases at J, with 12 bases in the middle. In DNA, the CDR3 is TGTGCCAGCAGCCCCGGGGGATACTACGAGCAGTACTTC. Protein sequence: CASSPGGYYEQYF.

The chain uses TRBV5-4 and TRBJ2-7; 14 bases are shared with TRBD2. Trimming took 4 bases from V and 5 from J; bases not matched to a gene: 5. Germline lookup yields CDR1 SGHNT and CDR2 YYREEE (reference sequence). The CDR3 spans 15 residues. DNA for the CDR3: TGTGCCAGCAGCCCGGGGACTAGCGGGAGCCACGAGCAGTACTTC. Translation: CASSPGTSGSHEQYF. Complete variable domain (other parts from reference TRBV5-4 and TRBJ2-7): ETGVTQSPTHLIKTRGQQVTLRCSSQSGHNTVSWYQQALGQGPQFIFQYYREEENGRGNFPPRFSGLQFPNYSSELNVNALELDDSALYLCASSPGTSGSHEQYFGPGTRLTVT.

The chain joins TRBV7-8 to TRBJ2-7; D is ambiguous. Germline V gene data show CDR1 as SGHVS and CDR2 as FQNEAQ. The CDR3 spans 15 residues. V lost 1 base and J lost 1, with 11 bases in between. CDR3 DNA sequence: TGTGCCAGCAGCTTAGGATCCTCCCTATCCTACGAGCAGTACTTC. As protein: CASSLGSSLSYEQYF. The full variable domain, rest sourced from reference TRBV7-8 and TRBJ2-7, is GAGVSQSPRYKVAKRGQDVALRCDPISGHVSLFWYQQALGQGPEFLTYFQNEAQLDKSGLPSDRFFAERPEGSVSTLKIQRTQQEDSAVYLCASSLGSSLSYEQYFGPGTRLTVT.

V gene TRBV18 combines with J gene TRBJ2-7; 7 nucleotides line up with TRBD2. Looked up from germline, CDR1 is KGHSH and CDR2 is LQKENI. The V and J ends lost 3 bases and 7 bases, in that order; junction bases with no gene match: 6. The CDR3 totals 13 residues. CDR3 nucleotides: TGTGCCAGCTCACCGGGCACGGGACTAGAGCAGTACTTC. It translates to CASSPGTGLEQYF.

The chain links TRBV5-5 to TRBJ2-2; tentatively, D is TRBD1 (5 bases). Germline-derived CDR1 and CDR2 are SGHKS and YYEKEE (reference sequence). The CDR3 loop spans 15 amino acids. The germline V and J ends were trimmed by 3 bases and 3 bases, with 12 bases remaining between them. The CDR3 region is CASSSGRDHTGELFF. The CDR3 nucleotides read TGTGCCAGCAGCTCCGGCAGGGATCACACCGGGGAGCTGTTTTTT.

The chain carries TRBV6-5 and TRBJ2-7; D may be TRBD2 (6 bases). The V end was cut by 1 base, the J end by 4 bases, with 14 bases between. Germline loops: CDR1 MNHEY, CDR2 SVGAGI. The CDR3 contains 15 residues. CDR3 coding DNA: TGTGCCAGCAGTTACTTGGCGGGGTCCCCGTACGAGCAGTACTTC. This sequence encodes CASSYLAGSPYEQYF.

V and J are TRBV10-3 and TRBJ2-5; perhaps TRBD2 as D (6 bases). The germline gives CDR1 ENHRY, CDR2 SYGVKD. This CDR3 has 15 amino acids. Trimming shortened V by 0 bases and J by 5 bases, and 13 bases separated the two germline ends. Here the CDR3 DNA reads TGTGCCATCAGTGAGTCGAACGGGAGTGGGGAGACCCAGTACTTC. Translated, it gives CAISESNGSGETQYF.

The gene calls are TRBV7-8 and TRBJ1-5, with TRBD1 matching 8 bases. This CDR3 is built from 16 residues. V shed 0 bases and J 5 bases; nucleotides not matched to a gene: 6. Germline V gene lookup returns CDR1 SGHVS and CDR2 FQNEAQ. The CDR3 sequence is CASSLAWDRLDQPQHF. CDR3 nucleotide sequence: TGTGCCAGCAGCTTAGCGTGGGACAGGCTCGATCAGCCCCAGCATTTT.

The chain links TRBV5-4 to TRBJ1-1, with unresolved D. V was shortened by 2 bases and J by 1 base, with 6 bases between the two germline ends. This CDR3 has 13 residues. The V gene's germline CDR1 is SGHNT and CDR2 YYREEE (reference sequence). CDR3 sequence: CASSLAGNTEAFF. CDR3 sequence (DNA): TGTGCCAGCAGCTTAGCAGGGAACACTGAAGCTTTCTTT.

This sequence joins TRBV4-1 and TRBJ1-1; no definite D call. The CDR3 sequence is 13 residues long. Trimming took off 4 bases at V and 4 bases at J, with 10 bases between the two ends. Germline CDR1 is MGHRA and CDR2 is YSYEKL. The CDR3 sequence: CASSPGGGTEAFF. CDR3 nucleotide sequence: TGCGCCAGCAGCCCCGGTGGCGGCACTGAAGCTTTCTTT.